These 8 T cell receptor beta chains share one sample of origin, sequenced in a study of type 1 and type 2 diabetes patients. PCR was run on genomic DNA. The TCR beta CDR3 region was amplified using 30 forward and 13 reverse primers. In TCRdb, the multiplex PCR reads were re-called with MiXCR into one record per CDR3 protein. This table holds around 300,000 distinct CDR3 sequences, approximately 50% found once. Source material: peripheral blood mononuclear cells (PBMCs). The receptors here all came from a man between 18 and 29 years old with type 2 diabetes.

The rearrangement joins TRBV20-1 to TRBJ1-1; D might be TRBD1 (6 bases). This CDR3 is 14 amino acids long. The germline V and J ends were trimmed by 1 base and 5 bases, with 14 bases remaining between them. The V gene's germline CDR1 is DFQATT and CDR2 SNEGSKA (reference sequence). The CDR3 nucleotides read TGCAGTGCTAGAGGGGGGGGCGACAAAACTGAAGCTTTCTTT. The encoded protein is CSARGGGDKTEAFF.

This clonotype was picked up one time. The chain recombines TRBV6-1 with TRBJ1-5; D gene unclear. Germline V lookup: CDR1 MNHNS, CDR2 SASEGT. V was cut by 5 bases and J by 5 bases, with 13 bases left in between. There are 14 residues in the CDR3. In nucleotides, the CDR3 is TGTGCCAGCAGTTCGACTGGGAATCATCAGCCCCAGCATTTT. This codes for CASSSTGNHQPQHF.

The genes are TRBV19 and TRBJ2-2, with D possibly being TRBD1 (6 bases). This CDR3 spans 13 amino acids. Between the trimmed V and J ends, which lost 4 bases and 8 bases, there was a span of 11 bases. From germline, CDR1 is LNHDA and CDR2 SQIVND (reference sequence). This CDR3 is CASSKAGTGELFF. The CDR3 DNA reads TGTGCCAGTAGTAAGGCCGGGACAGGGGAGCTGTTTTTT.

The chain combines TRBV19 with TRBJ1-4, with D possibly being TRBD1 (6 bases). V was cut by 6 bases and J by 10 bases, with 18 bases left in between. The CDR3 is 14 amino acids. In germline, CDR1 is LNHDA, CDR2 SQIVND (reference sequence). The CDR3 region is CASRADRTGVKLFF. In DNA, the CDR3 is TGTGCCAGTAGAGCCGACAGGACGGGAGTAAAACTGTTTTTT.

The V gene is TRBV19, the J gene TRBJ2-7; TRBD2 aligns across 8 bases. CDR1 and CDR2 (germline): LNHDA, SQIVND (reference sequence). This CDR3 spans 15 amino acids. Trimming took 8 bases from V and 2 from J; bases not matched to a gene: 11. CDR3 in amino acids: CASQSVAGGPYEQYF. CDR3 sequence (DNA): TGTGCCAGTCAATCGGTCGCGGGAGGACCCTACGAGCAGTACTTC.

V usage is TRBV12-3 or TRBV12-4 and J usage is TRBJ2-7, with TRBD1 identical over 10 bases. Germline trimming cut 8 bases from V and 5 bases from J; bases unmatched to any gene: 6. This CDR3 region has 13 residues. CDR3 DNA sequence: TGTGCCAGCGTACCCGGGACAGGGGACGAGCAGTACTTC. Protein product: CASVPGTGDEQYF.

The chain uses TRBV7-3 and TRBJ2-1, with 8 bases identical to TRBD1. CDR3 length: 12 amino acids. V was clipped by 7 bases and J by 9 bases; unmatched bases: 5. Per the germline V gene, CDR1 is SGHTA and CDR2 is FQGTGA. Here the CDR3 reads CASNQGAGEQFF. In DNA, the CDR3 is TGTGCCAGCAACCAGGGGGCTGGTGAGCAGTTCTTC.

The rearrangement joins TRBV19 to TRBJ2-1; D unclear. Trimming removed 5 bases from V and 0 bases from J, with 11 bases in between. In germline, CDR1 is LNHDA, CDR2 SQIVND (reference sequence). The CDR3 totals 15 residues. The CDR3 reads CASSLLNPSYNEQFF. For the CDR3, the DNA is TGTGCCAGTAGTCTCTTAAATCCCTCCTACAATGAGCAGTTCTTC.